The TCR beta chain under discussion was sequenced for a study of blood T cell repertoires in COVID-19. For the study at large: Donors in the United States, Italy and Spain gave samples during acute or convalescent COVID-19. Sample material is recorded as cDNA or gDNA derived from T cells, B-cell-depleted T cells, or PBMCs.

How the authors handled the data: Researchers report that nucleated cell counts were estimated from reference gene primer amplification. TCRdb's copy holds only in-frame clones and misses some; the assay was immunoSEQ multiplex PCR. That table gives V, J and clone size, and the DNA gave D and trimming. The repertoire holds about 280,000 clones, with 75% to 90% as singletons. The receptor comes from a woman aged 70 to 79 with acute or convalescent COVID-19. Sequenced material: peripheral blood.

The CDR3 loop is CASSPGGGWNIQYF. The CDR3 bases are TGCGCCAGCAGTCCGGGGGGAGGCTGGAACATTCAGTACTTC. This chain links TRBV5-1 with TRBJ2-4; 7 positions match TRBD2. The V segment lost 5 bases and the J segment 7 bases; nucleotides outside the gene matches: 9. Germline CDR1 reads SGHRS; CDR2 reads YFSETQ. The CDR3 is 14 residues long.